These 21 T cell receptor beta chains originate from one sample sequenced in a study of radiotherapy plus CTLA-4 blockade in lung cancer. Generated by immunoSEQ multiplex PCR, the TCRdb table keeps only in-frame clones and is missing some. The data hold around 100,000 clones, with 81% observed a single time. The material was peripheral blood, obtained from a patient treated with radiotherapy plus ipilimumab. The receptors shown here come from a human donor with non-small cell lung cancer that progressed on radiotherapy plus ipilimumab. Some clones in this sample may be carry-over from other donors' samples.

In its sample, this clone was seen a few times. CDR3: CASSGASLSNEQYF. For the CDR3, the DNA is TGCGCCAGCAGCGGGGCCTCTTTGAGTAACGAGCAGTACTTC. J is TRBJ2-7 and V is TRBV5-1; a possible D gene is TRBD1 (5 bases). V dropped 4 bases and J dropped 5 bases, with 16 bases sitting between them. The CDR3 loop spans 14 amino acids. Germline CDR1 is SGHRS and CDR2 is YFSETQ.

This clone was seen a single time. V and J are TRBV6-4 and TRBJ2-7; D is unclear. This CDR3 is 14 amino acids long. Germline V gene sequence: CDR1 MRHNA, CDR2 SNTAGT. Trimming took 3 bases from V and 7 from J, leaving 16 bases between them. The CDR3 nucleotides read TGTGCCAGCAGTGAATTTAGGGCAGCTAGGGAGCAGTACTTC. Amino acids: CASSEFRAAREQYF.

The chain carries TRBV7-9 and TRBJ2-7, with 10 nucleotides matching TRBD1. After removal of 5 bases from V and 6 bases from J, the junction contained 13 bases not matched to a gene. CDR1 is SEHNR and CDR2 is FQNEAQ in the germline V gene (reference sequence). The CDR3 loop spans 16 amino acids. The CDR3 protein is CASSRDPGQGYVEQYF. CDR3 sequence (DNA): TGTGCCAGCAGCAGAGACCCGGGACAGGGGTATGTCGAGCAGTACTTC.

This chain connects TRBV11-3 to TRBJ2-3, with TRBD1 identical over 7 bases. This CDR3 region has 15 residues. Germline CDR1 SGHNT, CDR2 YENEEA. The V segment lost 5 bases and the J segment 0 bases; nucleotides outside the gene matches: 5. CDR3 sequence: CASSEGQQSTDTQYF. DNA for the CDR3: TGTGCCAGCAGCGAGGGACAGCAGAGCACAGATACGCAGTATTTT.

The chain couples TRBV5-1 to TRBJ2-7, with 7 nucleotides matching TRBD1. After removal of 2 bases from V and 3 bases from J, the junction contained 5 bases not matched to a gene. Germline V gene data show CDR1 as SGHRS and CDR2 as YFSETQ. CDR3 length: 14 residues. CDR3 nucleotides: TGCGCCAGCAGCTTTAACCGGGACAGCTACGAGCAGTACTTC. The encoded protein is CASSFNRDSYEQYF.

The V call is TRBV5-1, the J call TRBJ2-2, with D maybe TRBD1 (5 bases). V lost 1 base, J lost 6 bases, and 13 bases lay in between. From germline, CDR1 is SGHRS and CDR2 YFSETQ. The CDR3 is 15 residues long. CDR3 in DNA: TGCGCCAGCAGCTTGACAGGCGGTACTCCCGGGGAGCTGTTTTTT. Encoded protein: CASSLTGGTPGELFF. Filled out from reference TRBV5-1 and TRBJ2-2, the complete variable domain reads KAGVTQTPRYLIKTRGQQVTLSCSPISGHRSVSWYQQTPGQGLQFLFEYFSETQRNKGNFPGRFSGRQFSNSRSEMNVSTLELGDSALYLCASSLTGGTPGELFFGEGSRLTVL.

This clone was picked up one time. The chain uses TRBV5-6 and TRBJ1-1, with D unresolved. Per the germline V gene, CDR1 is SGHDT and CDR2 is YYEEEE. The CDR3 runs 15 residues. V lost 3 bases and J 0 bases, leaving 12 bases between the germline ends. CDR3 sequence reads: CASSSRRLLNTEAFF. The CDR3 region has the DNA TGTGCCAGCAGCTCCCGACGGCTCCTGAACACTGAAGCTTTCTTT.

The chain links TRBV18 to TRBJ1-4, with 8 positions matching TRBD1. CDR1 KGHSH and CDR2 LQKENI come from the germline V gene. The CDR3 length is 15 residues. V was pared by 5 bases and J by 7 bases, with 9 bases of the junction left unmatched. CDR3 loop: CASSYSTGASEKLFF. CDR3 nucleotide sequence: TGTGCCAGCTCATACTCGACAGGGGCTTCTGAAAAACTGTTTTTT.

The chain combines TRBV19 with TRBJ2-1, with 9 bases matching TRBD2. The trim removed 7 bases at V and 10 bases at J, leaving 11 bases unmatched. In germline, CDR1 is LNHDA, CDR2 SQIVND (reference sequence). The length of the CDR3 is 14 residues. The DNA for the CDR3 is TGTGCCAGTAACCCTATGGGTCTAGCGGGGGAGCAGTTCTTC. This encodes CASNPMGLAGEQFF. Combining the CDR3 with reference TRBV19 and TRBJ2-1 gives the whole variable domain DGGITQSPKYLFRKEGQNVTLSCEQNLNHDAMYWYRQDPGQGLRLIYYSQIVNDFQKGDIAEGYSVSREKKESFPLTVTSAQKNPTAFYLCASNPMGLAGEQFFGPGTRLTVL.

The CDR3 nucleotides are TGTGCCAGCAGAGCTCCCGGGACAGGCGATTACGAGCAGTACTTC. Translated, it gives CASRAPGTGDYEQYF. V usage is TRBV6-1 and J usage is TRBJ2-7; 8 nucleotides match TRBD1. J was trimmed by 4 bases and V by 6 bases; bases with no gene match: 11. This CDR3 spans 15 amino acids. The germline V gene has CDR1 MNHNS and CDR2 SASEGT.

The genes are TRBV25-1 and TRBJ1-3; TRBD1 matches 7 bases. V shed 5 bases, J shed 2 bases, and the junction held 6 bases outside the gene matches. Germline V gene lookup returns CDR1 MGHDK and CDR2 SYGVNS. The CDR3 is 15 amino acids. This CDR3 is CASSLQGGAGNTIYF. Here the CDR3 DNA reads TGTGCCAGCAGTCTCCAGGGGGGAGCTGGAAACACCATATATTTT.

The chain carries TRBV15 and TRBJ1-5, with a weak D call TRBD1 (5 bases). The CDR3 extends over 12 amino acids. V lost 2 bases and J lost 8, with 7 bases in between. CDR1 LNHNV and CDR2 YYDKDF come from the germline V gene (reference sequence). The CDR3 coding sequence is TGTGCCACCAGCAGACGGGGGGAGCCCCAGCATTTT. Translation: CATSRRGEPQHF.

The chain joins TRBV27 to TRBJ1-1, with D hard to call. V was pared by 4 bases and J by 3 bases, with 15 bases between. Germline lookup yields CDR1 MNHEY and CDR2 SMNVEV (reference sequence). The CDR3 is 15 residues long. CDR3 DNA sequence: TGTGCCAGCAGTTCCATACAATTGGGAGACACTGAAGCTTTCTTT. This sequence encodes CASSSIQLGDTEAFF.

This chain links TRBV18 with TRBJ1-2; D may be TRBD1 (5 bases). The germline gives CDR1 KGHSH, CDR2 LQKENI. V lost 1 base to trimming and J lost 3 bases, with 9 bases between them. This CDR3 region has 14 residues. In DNA form, the CDR3 reads TGTGCCAGCTCACCACGGGACGCTGACTATGGCTACACCTTC. This sequence encodes CASSPRDADYGYTF. The whole variable domain, remainder taken from reference TRBV18 and TRBJ1-2, is NAGVMQNPRHLVRRRGQEARLRCSPMKGHSHVYWYRQLPEEGLKFMVYLQKENIIDESGMPKERFSAEFPKEGPSILRIQQVVRGDSAAYFCASSPRDADYGYTFGSGTRLTVV.

The J gene is TRBJ2-7, the V gene TRBV7-2; tentatively, D is TRBD1 or TRBD2 (6 bases each). V was clipped by 5 bases and J by 6 bases, with 14 bases between them. This CDR3 spans 13 amino acids. Per the germline V gene, CDR1 is SGHTA and CDR2 is FQGNSA. The CDR3 spells CASSARLGGEQYF. The CDR3 DNA sequence: TGTGCCAGCAGCGCGCGACTAGGGGGCGAGCAGTACTTC.

This clone was picked up a small number of times. CDR3 nucleotides: TGTGCCACCAGTCTACGGACAGGCAATTCACCCCTCCACTTT. Its protein is CATSLRTGNSPLHF. The chain links TRBV15 to TRBJ1-6; 7 bases map to TRBD1. CDR3 length equals 14 residues. CDR1 is LNHNV and CDR2 is YYDKDF in the germline V gene (reference sequence). Trimming removed 6 bases from V and 7 bases from J; junction bases left unmatched: 6.

The rearrangement links TRBV28 to TRBJ2-3; TRBD2 matches at 10 bases. This CDR3 comprises 15 residues. V shed 4 bases and J 6 bases; nucleotides not matched to a gene: 7. Per the germline V gene, CDR1 is MDHEN and CDR2 is SYDVKM. CDR3 DNA: TGTGCCAGCAGTTCGCTAGCGGGGGAGCGGGATACGCAGTATTTT. Protein sequence: CASSSLAGERDTQYF.

The chain links TRBV28 to TRBJ2-5; D is unresolved. The CDR3 sequence is 13 residues long. V was pared by 6 bases and J by 1 base, with 9 bases between. Looked up from germline, CDR1 is MDHEN and CDR2 is SYDVKM. In DNA form, the CDR3 reads TGTGCCAGCAGAACAAGTTCCCAAGAGACCCAGTACTTC. It yields the protein CASRTSSQETQYF.

The V call is TRBV11-2, the J call TRBJ1-2; 9 positions match TRBD1. The ends lost 4 bases at V and 1 base at J; junction bases unmatched: 10. The germline CDR1 and CDR2 sequences are SGHAT and FQNNGV. This CDR3 has 17 residues. The CDR3 region is CASSSYRDRDLNYGYTF. Here the CDR3 DNA reads TGTGCCAGCAGCTCTTATAGGGACAGGGATCTTAACTATGGCTACACCTTC.

This clone was counted between two and nine times. V is TRBV7-2 and J is TRBJ2-4; D uncertain. This CDR3 region has 12 residues. The V end was cut by 2 bases, the J end by 8 bases, with 7 bases between. Germline CDR1 SGHTA, CDR2 FQGNSA. The CDR3 nucleotides are TGTGCCAGCAGCTTATATCGGGACATTCAGTACTTC. Its protein is CASSLYRDIQYF.

In this sample, this clone turned up a few times. V gene TRBV11-2 combines with J gene TRBJ2-3; 9 nucleotides agree with TRBD2. Germline CDR1 and CDR2: SGHAT and FQNNGV. The CDR3 extends over 15 amino acids. The trim removed 4 bases at V and 8 bases at J, leaving 10 bases unmatched. CDR3: CASSSLAGRLGTQYF. DNA for the CDR3: TGTGCCAGCAGCTCCCTAGCGGGGCGCTTGGGTACGCAGTATTTT.